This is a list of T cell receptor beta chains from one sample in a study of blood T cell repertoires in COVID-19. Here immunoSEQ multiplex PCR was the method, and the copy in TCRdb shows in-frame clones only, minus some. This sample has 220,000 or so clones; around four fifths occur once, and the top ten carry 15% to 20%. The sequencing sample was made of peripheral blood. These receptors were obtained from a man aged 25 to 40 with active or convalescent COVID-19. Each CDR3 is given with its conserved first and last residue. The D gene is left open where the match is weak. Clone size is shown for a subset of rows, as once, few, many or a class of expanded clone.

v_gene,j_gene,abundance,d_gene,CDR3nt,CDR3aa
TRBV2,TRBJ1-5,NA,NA,TGTGCCAGCAGTGGAGGCCCAGGGTTTGGCCAGCCCCAGCATTTT,CASSGGPGFGQPQHF
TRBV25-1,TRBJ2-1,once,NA,TGTGCCAGCAGTGAATACATAGAATACAATGAGCAGTTCTTC,CASSEYIEYNEQFF
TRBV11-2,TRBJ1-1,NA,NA,TGTGCCAGCAGCTTAGGGGAGATTAAAGCTTTCTTT,CASSLGEIKAFF
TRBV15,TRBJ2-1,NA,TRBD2,TGTGCCACCAGCAGAACCCGTAGCGGGAGCTCCTACAATGAGCAGTTCTTC,CATSRTRSGSSYNEQFF
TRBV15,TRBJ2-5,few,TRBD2,TGTGCCACCAGCCGGGGGGGAGTAGCGGGAGTGGAGACCCAGTACTTC,CATSRGGVAGVETQYF
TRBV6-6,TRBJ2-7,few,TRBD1,TGTGCCAGCAGTTACTACAGGGGCTCCTACGAGCAGTACTTC,CASSYYRGSYEQYF
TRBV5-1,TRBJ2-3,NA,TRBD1,TGCGCCAGCAGCTTGGTTGGACAGGGTCGCGATACGCAGTATTTT,CASSLVGQGRDTQYF
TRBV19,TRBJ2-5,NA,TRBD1,TGTGCCAGTAGCGCCGGGACAGTGAACGGGACCCAGTACTTC,CASSAGTVNGTQYF
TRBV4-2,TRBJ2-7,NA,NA,TGTGCCAGCAGCCAATTACAGGGAAGCACCTACGAGCAGTACTTC,CASSQLQGSTYEQYF
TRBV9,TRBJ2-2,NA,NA,TGTGCCAGCAGCGTAGGGTCCTCCCTAACCGGGGAGCTGTTTTTT,CASSVGSSLTGELFF
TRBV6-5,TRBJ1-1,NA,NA,TGTGCCACCAGACCCCCGACAGGCACTGAAGCTTTCTTT,CATRPPTGTEAFF
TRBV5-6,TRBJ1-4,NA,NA,TGTGCCAGCAGCTTGGGAAGGTCCAGGATTAATGAAAAACTGTTTTTT,CASSLGRSRINEKLFF
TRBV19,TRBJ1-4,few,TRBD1,TGTGCCACCACGAAGGACAGGGGGAAGGAAAAACTGTTTTTT,CATTKDRGKEKLFF
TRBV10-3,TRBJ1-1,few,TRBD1,TGTGCCACAAAAGAGGGACAGGGGAAGACTGAAGCTTTCTTT,CATKEGQGKTEAFF
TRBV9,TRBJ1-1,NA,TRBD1,TGTGCCAGCAGCGACGGACAGGGGGCATCTTTGGGAGCTTTCTTT,CASSDGQGASLGAFF
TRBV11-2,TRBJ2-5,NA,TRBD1,TGTGCCAGCAGCAGGGGGCGTGAGACCCAGTACTTC,CASSRGRETQYF
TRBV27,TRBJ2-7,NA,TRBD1,TGTGCCAGCAGTTTGAGACAGGGTCCTTACGAGCAGTACTTC,CASSLRQGPYEQYF
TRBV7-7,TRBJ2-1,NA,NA,TGTGCTAGCAGCCCATTGTCAGGCAGGTACAATGAGCAGTTCTTC,CASSPLSGRYNEQFF
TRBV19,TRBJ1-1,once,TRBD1,TGTGCCAGTAGTGAGCAGGGGGGGAACACTGAAGCTTTCTTT,CASSEQGGNTEAFF
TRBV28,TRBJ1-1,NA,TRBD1,TGTGCCAGCAGTTTCCGAGGACAGGGCACTGAAGCTTTCTTT,CASSFRGQGTEAFF
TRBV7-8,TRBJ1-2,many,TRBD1,TGTGCCAGCAGCTCCGGACAGGGGGTCTATGGCTACACCTTC,CASSSGQGVYGYTF
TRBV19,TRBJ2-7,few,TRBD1,TGTGCCAGTAGTCAGGACAGGGACTACGAGCAGTACTTC,CASSQDRDYEQYF
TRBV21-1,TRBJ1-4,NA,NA,TGTGCCAGCAGCAAACGGGAAAAACTGTTTTTT,CASSKREKLFF
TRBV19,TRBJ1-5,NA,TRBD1,TGTGCCAGTAGTATGAGAAGAACCGGGACAGATTATCAGCCCCAGCATTTT,CASSMRRTGTDYQPQHF
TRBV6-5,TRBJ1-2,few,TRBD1,TGTGCCAGCAGGGATACGGACAGGGCCTATGGCTACACCTTC,CASRDTDRAYGYTF
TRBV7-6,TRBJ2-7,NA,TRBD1,TGTGCCAGCAGCTTAGAGCCGGACAGGACCTACGAGCAGTACTTC,CASSLEPDRTYEQYF
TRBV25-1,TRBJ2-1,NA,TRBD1,TGTGCCAGCAGGGGACAGGGCTACAATGAGCAGTTCTTC,CASRGQGYNEQFF
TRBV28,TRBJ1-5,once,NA,TGTGCCAGCAATCCCTATAGCAATCAGCCCCAGCATTTT,CASNPYSNQPQHF
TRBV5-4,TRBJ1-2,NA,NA,TGTGCCAGCAGCGGGACATACCCTGGGGACTATGGCTACACCTTC,CASSGTYPGDYGYTF
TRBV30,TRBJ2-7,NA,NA,TGTGCCTGGAGTGTAAAAAGTCAGGTTTTGTACGAGCAGTACTTC,CAWSVKSQVLYEQYF
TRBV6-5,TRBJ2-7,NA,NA,TGTGCCAGCCGGGGGGCGGTGGGTCCCTACGAGCAGTACTTC,CASRGAVGPYEQYF
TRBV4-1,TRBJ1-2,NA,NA,TGCGCCAGCAGCCAAGATAGAGTTACGGGAAGCTATGGCTACACCTTC,CASSQDRVTGSYGYTF
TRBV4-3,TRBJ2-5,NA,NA,TGCGCCAGCAGCCTCTCGGGAAGGGGGAGCGAGACCCAGTACTTC,CASSLSGRGSETQYF
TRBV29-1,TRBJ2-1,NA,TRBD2,TGCAGCGCCTCACTAGCGGGGGGGAGTAATGAGCAGTTCTTC,CSASLAGGSNEQFF
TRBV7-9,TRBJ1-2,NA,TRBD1,TGTGCCAGCAGCCGGACAGGATCTTATGGCTACACCTTC,CASSRTGSYGYTF
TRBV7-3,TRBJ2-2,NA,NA,TGTGCCAGCAGCCCAATGGACTTTAGGGCCGGGGAGCTGTTTTTT,CASSPMDFRAGELFF
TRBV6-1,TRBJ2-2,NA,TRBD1,TGTGCCAGCAGTGAATTACAGGGGGACGCCGGGGAGCTGTTTTTT,CASSELQGDAGELFF